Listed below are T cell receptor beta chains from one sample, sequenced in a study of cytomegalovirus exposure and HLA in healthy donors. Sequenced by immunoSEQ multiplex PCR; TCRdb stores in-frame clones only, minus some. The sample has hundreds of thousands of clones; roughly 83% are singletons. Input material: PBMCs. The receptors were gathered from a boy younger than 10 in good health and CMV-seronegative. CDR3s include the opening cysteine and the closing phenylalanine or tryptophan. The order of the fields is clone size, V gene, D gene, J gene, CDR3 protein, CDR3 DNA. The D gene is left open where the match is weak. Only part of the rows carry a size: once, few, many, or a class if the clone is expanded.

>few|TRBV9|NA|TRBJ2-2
CASGGENTGELFF
TGTGCTTCGGGCGGGGAGAACACCGGGGAGCTGTTTTTT
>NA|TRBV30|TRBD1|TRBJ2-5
CAWSVHRGETQYF
TGTGCCTGGAGTGTACACAGGGGAGAGACCCAGTACTTC
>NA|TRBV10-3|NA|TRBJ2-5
CAISEEGRGDKETQYF
TGTGCCATCAGTGAGGAGGGGCGGGGAGACAAAGAGACCCAGTACTTC
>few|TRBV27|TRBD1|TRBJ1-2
CASRGTGPVNYGYTF
TGTGCCAGCAGAGGGACAGGCCCTGTGAACTATGGCTACACCTTC
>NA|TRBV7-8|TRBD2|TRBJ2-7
CASRPRLAGVSYEQYF
TGTGCCAGCAGACCTCGACTAGCGGGGGTTTCATACGAGCAGTACTTC
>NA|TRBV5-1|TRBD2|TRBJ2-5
CASSLGVAGISYQETQYF
TGCGCCAGCAGCTTGGGAGTAGCGGGAATTTCGTACCAAGAGACCCAGTACTTC
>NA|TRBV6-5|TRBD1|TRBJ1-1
CASSYGDRGLDTEAFF
TGTGCCAGCAGTTACGGGGACAGGGGGCTGGACACTGAAGCTTTCTTT
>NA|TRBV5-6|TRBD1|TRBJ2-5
CASSRQGSKTQYF
TGTGCCAGCAGTCGACAGGGTTCGAAGACCCAGTACTTC
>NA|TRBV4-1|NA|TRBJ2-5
CASGRGLEYGETQYF
TGCGCCAGCGGGCGGGGCTTGGAGTACGGAGAGACCCAGTACTTC
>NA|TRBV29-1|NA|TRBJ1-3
CSVEWTSSGNTIYF
TGCAGCGTTGAATGGACAAGCTCTGGAAACACCATATATTTT
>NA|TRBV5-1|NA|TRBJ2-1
CASSFPSSSYNEQFF
TGCGCCAGCAGCTTTCCTAGCAGTTCCTACAATGAGCAGTTCTTC
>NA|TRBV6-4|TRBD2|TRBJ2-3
CASIRPGGGRSTDTQYF
TGTGCCAGCATCCGCCCGGGGGGCGGGAGGAGCACAGATACGCAGTATTTT
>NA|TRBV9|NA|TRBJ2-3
CASSVEVGTDTQYF
TGTGCCAGCAGCGTGGAGGTCGGCACAGATACGCAGTATTTT
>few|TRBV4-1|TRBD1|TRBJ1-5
CASSQGSGRGPYRQPQHF
TGCGCCAGCAGCCAAGGCAGTGGCAGGGGGCCCTACAGGCAGCCCCAGCATTTT
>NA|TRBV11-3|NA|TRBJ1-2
CASSFGTSAYGYTF
TGTGCCAGCAGCTTCGGGACATCCGCCTATGGCTACACCTTC
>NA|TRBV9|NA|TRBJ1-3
CASSVYGNTIYF
TGTGCCAGCAGCGTATATGGAAACACCATATATTTT
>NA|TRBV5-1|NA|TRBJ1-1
CASSWRGGNTEAFF
TGCGCCAGCAGCTGGAGGGGGGGGAACACTGAAGCTTTCTTT
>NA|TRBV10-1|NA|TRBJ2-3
CASSDRGYTQYF
TGCGCCAGCAGTGACAGGGGATATACGCAGTATTTT
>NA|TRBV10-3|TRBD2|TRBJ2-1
CAITSGDNEQFF
TGTGCCATCACTAGCGGTGACAATGAGCAGTTCTTC
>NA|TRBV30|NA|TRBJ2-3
CAWSVEFEGPSDTQYF
TGTGCCTGGAGTGTAGAATTTGAGGGTCCTTCAGATACGCAGTATTTT
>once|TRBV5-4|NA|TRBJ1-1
CASRRGGNTEAFF
TGTGCCAGCAGAAGGGGGGGCAACACTGAAGCTTTCTTT
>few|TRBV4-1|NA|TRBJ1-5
CASSQDGAGANQPQHF
TGCGCCAGCAGCCAAGATGGGGCAGGGGCCAATCAGCCCCAGCATTTT
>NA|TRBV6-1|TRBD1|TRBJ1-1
CASRGTGSNTEAFF
TGTGCCAGCAGAGGGACAGGGTCGAACACTGAAGCTTTCTTT
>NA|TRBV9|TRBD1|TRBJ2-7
CASSPSGGRYEQYF
TGTGCCAGCAGCCCATCAGGGGGCCGCTACGAGCAGTACTTC
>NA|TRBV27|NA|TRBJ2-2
CAVSGFGELFF
TGTGCTGTGTCGGGGTTCGGGGAGCTGTTTTTT
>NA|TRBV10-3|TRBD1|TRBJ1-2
CAISSRGQGHGYTF
TGTGCCATCAGTTCGAGGGGACAGGGGCATGGCTACACCTTC
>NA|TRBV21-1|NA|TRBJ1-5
CASSKGTGEDQPQHF
TGTGCCAGCAGCAAAGGGACAGGGGAGGATCAGCCCCAGCATTTT
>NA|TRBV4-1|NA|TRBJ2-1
CASSQESGSYNEQFF
TGCGCCAGCAGCCAAGAGAGCGGCTCCTACAATGAGCAGTTCTTC
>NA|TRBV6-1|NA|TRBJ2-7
CASRTNEQYF
TGTGCCAGCAGGACAAACGAGCAGTACTTC
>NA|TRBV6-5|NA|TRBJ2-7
CASRPGLYRSYEQYF
TGTGCCAGCAGACCTGGACTCTACCGATCCTACGAGCAGTACTTC
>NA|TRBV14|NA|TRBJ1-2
CASSPRDTSNYGYTF
TGTGCCAGCAGCCCCCGGGACACCTCTAACTATGGCTACACCTTC
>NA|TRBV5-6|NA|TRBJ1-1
CASSPRLAGVNTEAFF
TGTGCCAGCAGCCCACGCCTGGCAGGCGTGAACACTGAAGCTTTCTTT
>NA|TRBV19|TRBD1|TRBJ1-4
CASSLGQGASTNEKLFF
TGTGCCAGTAGCCTGGGACAGGGGGCCTCAACTAATGAAAAACTGTTTTTT
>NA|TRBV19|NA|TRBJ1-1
CASSIYRDNTEAFF
TGTGCCAGTAGTATTTACAGGGACAACACTGAAGCTTTCTTT
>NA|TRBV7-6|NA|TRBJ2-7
CASSSLIGGASYEQYF
TGTGCCAGCAGCTCCCTAATTGGGGGGGCGTCGTACGAGCAGTACTTC
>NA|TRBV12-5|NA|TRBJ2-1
CASGFKPNEQFF
TGTGCTAGTGGTTTTAAGCCGAATGAGCAGTTCTTC
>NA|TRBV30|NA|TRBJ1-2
CAWSVTRGLYGYTF
TGTGCCTGGAGTGTGACAAGGGGTCTCTATGGCTACACCTTC
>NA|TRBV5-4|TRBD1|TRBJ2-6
CASRQGSSGANVLTF
TGTGCCAGCAGACAGGGGTCCTCTGGGGCCAACGTCCTGACTTTC
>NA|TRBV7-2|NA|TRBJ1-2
CASSLGGQNYGYTF
TGTGCCAGCAGCTTAGGCGGACAGAACTATGGCTACACCTTC
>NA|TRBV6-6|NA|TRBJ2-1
CASSIGTPQGEQFF
TGTGCCAGCAGTATCGGGACTCCCCAAGGCGAGCAGTTCTTC
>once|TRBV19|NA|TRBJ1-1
CATYRPGWISEAFF
TGTGCCACCTATCGGCCAGGGTGGATTTCTGAAGCTTTCTTT
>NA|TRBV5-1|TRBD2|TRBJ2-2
CASSLVTSGNTGELFF
TGCGCCAGCAGCTTGGTTACTAGCGGGAACACCGGGGAGCTGTTTTTT
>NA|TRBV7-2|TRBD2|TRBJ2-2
CASSLALPRGGADGELFF
TGTGCCAGCAGCTTAGCGCTACCGCGCGGGGGGGCTGACGGGGAGCTGTTTTTT
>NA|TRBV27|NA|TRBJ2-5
CATTSGETQYF
TGTGCCACCACGTCGGGGGAGACCCAGTACTTC
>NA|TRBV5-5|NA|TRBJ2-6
CASSLVRTSGANVLTF
TGTGCCAGCAGCTTGGTTAGGACTTCTGGGGCCAACGTCCTGACTTTC
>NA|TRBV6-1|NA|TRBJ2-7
CASSGGGGVKSSYEQYF
TGTGCCAGCAGTGGGGGGGGCGGGGTAAAGAGCTCCTACGAGCAGTACTTC